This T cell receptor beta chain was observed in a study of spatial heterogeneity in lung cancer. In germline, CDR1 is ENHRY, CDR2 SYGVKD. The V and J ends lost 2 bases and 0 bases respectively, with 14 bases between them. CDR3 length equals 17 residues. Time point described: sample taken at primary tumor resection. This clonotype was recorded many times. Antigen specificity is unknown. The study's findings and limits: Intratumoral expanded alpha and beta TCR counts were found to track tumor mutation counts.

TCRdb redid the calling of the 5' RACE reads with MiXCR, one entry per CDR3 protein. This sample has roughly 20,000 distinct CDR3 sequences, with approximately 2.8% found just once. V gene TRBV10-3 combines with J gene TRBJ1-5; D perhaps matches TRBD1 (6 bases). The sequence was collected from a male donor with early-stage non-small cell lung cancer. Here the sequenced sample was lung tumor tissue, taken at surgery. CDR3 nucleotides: TGTGCCATCAGTGAGGCTGGGGGCACCTATAGCAATCAGCCCCAGCATTTT. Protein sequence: CAISEAGGTYSNQPQHF.